Included here is one T cell receptor beta chain sequence, with context. The sample belongs to a study of blood T cell repertoires in COVID-19. With 0 bases clipped from V and 2 bases from J, the junction kept 3 bases outside the gene matches. The CDR3 runs 17 residues. Per germline, CDR1 KGHSH and CDR2 LQKENI. Clones were read by immunoSEQ multiplex PCR, and TCRdb kept only the in-frame ones, dropping some. The table records around 300,000 clones, 85% to 90% of them present only once. The source of this sequence is a woman in her forties with acute or convalescent COVID-19. The J gene is TRBJ1-6, the V gene TRBV18, with 8 bases matching TRBD1. Sequencing used peripheral blood. The CDR3 sequence: CASSPPNRGAYNSPLHF. DNA for the CDR3: TGTGCCAGCTCACCACCAAACAGGGGGGCCTATAATTCACCCCTCCACTTT.